The subject of this entry is one T cell receptor beta chain. The authors carried out high-throughput sequencing of TCR beta. They applied it to CD8+ and CD4+ T cells obtained from blood. Healthy donors formed controls matched for age and sex. TEMRA cells were FACS-enriched, unlike CD8+ and CD4+ T cells, which were negatively isolated. The data originate from a study of CD8 T cells in Susac syndrome. The germline CDR1 and CDR2 sequences are DFQATT and SNEGSKA (reference sequence). Between the trimmed V and J ends, which lost 4 bases and 2 bases, there was a span of 12 bases. This CDR3 spans 13 amino acids. With random hexamers, reverse transcription was performed on about 0.5 to 1 ug of RNA. An immunoSEQ multiplex PCR generated amplified TCR beta CDR3 products spanning 54 Vbeta and 13 Jbeta. TCRdb ran MiXCR on the immunoSEQ multiplex PCR reads and lists one entry per CDR3 protein. The sample gives about 160,000 distinct CDR3 sequences, roughly 93% of which show up once; more than 0.11% is in the top ten.

The specimen sequenced was CD4+ T cells from PBMCs. This clonotype originated in a human donor in good health. The chain joins TRBV20-1 to TRBJ2-7; the D gene is possibly TRBD1 (7 bases). CDR3 in DNA: TGCAGTGCTACGGGGGACAGTACCTACGAGCAGTACTTC. Its protein is CSATGDSTYEQYF.